The present TCR beta chain was sequenced within a study of blood T cells in healthy people across ages. General study results and limits: Unsorted PBMCs prevented conclusive naive versus antigen-experienced comparison.

Using a J-beta primer mix together with a sample-barcoded 5' primer, a second PCR was run for about 6 to 11 cycles. Every cDNA molecule carried a tag from a template-switch adaptor bearing 12 random nucleotides. One entry per CDR3 protein, called by TCRdb with MiXCR from the 5' RACE reads. Of more than 1,400,000 distinct CDR3 sequences listed, 42% are singletons. The germline V gene encodes CDR1 SGHRS and CDR2 YFSETQ. The J segment lost 8 bases and the V segment lost 3 bases, leaving 7 bases of the junction unmatched. This CDR3 is built from 15 residues. This clonotype occurred a few times. Its specificity is not known.

The specimen sequenced was blood. The origin of this receptor is a woman between 18 and 30 years old in good health. V usage is TRBV5-1 and J usage is TRBJ2-1; 11 positions match TRBD2. The CDR3 nucleotides are TGCGCCAGCAGCTCAACTAGCGGGAGCTCCTATGAGCAGTTCTTC. Translating it yields CASSSTSGSSYEQFF.